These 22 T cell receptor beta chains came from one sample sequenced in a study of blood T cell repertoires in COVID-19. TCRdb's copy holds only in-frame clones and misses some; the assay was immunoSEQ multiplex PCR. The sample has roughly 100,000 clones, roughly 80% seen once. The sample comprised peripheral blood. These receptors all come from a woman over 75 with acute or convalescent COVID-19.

The CDR3, as DNA: TGCGCCAGCAGCCAAGAAGGTGGAGGGATAGGCAATCAGCCCCAGCATTTT. Translating it yields CASSQEGGGIGNQPQHF. The chain employs TRBV4-1 and TRBJ1-5; D not certain. The CDR3 extends over 17 amino acids. Germline V gene lookup returns CDR1 MGHRA and CDR2 YSYEKL. V was pared by 0 bases and J by 2 bases, with 14 bases between.

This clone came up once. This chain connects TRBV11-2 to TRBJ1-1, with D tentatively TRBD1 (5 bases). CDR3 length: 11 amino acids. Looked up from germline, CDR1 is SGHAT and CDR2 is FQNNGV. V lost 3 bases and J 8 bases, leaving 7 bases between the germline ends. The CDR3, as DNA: TGTGCCAGCAGCTTCCGACAGGAAGCTTTCTTT. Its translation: CASSFRQEAFF.

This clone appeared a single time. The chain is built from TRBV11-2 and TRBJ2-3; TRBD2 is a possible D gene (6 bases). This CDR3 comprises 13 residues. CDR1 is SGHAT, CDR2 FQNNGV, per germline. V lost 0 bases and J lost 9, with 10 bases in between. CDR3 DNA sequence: TGTGCCAGCAGCTTAGAGAGGGGAGGAACGCAGTATTTT. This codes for CASSLERGGTQYF.

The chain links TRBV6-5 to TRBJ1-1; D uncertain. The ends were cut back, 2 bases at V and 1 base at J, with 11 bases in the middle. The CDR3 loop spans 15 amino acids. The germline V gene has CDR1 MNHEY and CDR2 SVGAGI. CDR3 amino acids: CASSYGQVRNTEAFF. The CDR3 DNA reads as TGTGCCAGCAGTTACGGTCAGGTTAGGAACACTGAAGCTTTCTTT.

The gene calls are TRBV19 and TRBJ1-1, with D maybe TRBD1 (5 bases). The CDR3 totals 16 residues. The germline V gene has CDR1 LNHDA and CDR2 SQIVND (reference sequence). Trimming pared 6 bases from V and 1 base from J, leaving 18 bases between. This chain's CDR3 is CASSIAGWQGNTEAFF. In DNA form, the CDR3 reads TGTGCCAGTAGCATCGCAGGATGGCAGGGGAACACTGAAGCTTTCTTT.

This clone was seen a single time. The CDR3 here is CASSRNRGTEAFF. CDR3 sequence (DNA): TGTGCCAGCAGCCGTAACAGGGGCACTGAAGCTTTCTTT. The chain has TRBV6-6 and TRBJ1-1; TRBD1 matches 7 bases. Trimming cost V 6 bases and J 4 bases; bases outside gene matches: 5. Germline CDR1 reads MNHNY; CDR2 reads SVGAGI (reference sequence). The CDR3 runs 13 residues.

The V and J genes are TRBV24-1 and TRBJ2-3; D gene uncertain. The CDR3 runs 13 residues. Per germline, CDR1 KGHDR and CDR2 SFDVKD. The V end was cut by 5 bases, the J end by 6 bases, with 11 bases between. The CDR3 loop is CATSALDVDTQYF. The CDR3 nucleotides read TGTGCCACCAGTGCCCTAGACGTGGATACGCAGTATTTT.

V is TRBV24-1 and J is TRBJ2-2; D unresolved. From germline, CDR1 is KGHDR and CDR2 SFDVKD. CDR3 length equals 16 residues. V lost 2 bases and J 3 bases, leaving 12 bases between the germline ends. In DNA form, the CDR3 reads TGTGCCACCAGTGATTCGAGGCCCCCCGACACCGGGGAGCTGTTTTTT. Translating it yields CATSDSRPPDTGELFF.

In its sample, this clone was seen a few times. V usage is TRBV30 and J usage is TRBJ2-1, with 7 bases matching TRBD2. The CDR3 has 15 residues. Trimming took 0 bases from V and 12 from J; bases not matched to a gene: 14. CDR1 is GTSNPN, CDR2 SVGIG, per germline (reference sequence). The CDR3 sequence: CAWSVGLAAPMVQFF. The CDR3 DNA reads TGTGCCTGGAGTGTAGGTCTAGCGGCGCCGATGGTGCAGTTCTTC.

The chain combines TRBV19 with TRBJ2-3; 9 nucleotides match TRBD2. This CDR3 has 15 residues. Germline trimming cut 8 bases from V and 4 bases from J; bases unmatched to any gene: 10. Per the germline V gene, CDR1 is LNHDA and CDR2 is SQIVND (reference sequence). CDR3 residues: CASPLSGRGADTQYF. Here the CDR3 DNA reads TGTGCCAGTCCCCTTAGCGGGAGAGGCGCAGATACGCAGTATTTT.

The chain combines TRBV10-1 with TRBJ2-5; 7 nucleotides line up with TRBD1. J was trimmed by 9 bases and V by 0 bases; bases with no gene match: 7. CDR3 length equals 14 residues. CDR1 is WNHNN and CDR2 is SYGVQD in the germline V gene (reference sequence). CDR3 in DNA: TGCGCCAGCAGTGAGTCCCTCGTTCAGGGGGCCCAGTACTTC. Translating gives CASSESLVQGAQYF.

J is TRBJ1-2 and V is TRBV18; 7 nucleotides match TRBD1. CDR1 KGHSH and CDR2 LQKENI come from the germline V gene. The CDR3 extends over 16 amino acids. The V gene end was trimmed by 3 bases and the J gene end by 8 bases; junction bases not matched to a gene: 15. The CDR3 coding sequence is TGTGCCAGCTCACCGACACCGAGACAGGGTCTACGGGGCTACACCTTC. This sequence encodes CASSPTPRQGLRGYTF.

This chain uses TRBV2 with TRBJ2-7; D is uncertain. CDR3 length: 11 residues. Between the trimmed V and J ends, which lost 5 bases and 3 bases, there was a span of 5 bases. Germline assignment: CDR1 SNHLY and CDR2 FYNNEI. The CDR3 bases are TGTGCCAGCAGTCCGGGCTACGAGCAGTACGTC. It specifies CASSPGYEQYV.

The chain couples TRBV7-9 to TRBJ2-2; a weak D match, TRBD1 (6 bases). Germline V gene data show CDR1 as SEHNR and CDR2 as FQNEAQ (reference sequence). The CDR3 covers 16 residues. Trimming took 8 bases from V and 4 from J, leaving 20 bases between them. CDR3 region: CASGTQQGRGTGELFF. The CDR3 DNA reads TGTGCCAGCGGAACCCAACAGGGTAGAGGCACCGGGGAGCTGTTTTTT.

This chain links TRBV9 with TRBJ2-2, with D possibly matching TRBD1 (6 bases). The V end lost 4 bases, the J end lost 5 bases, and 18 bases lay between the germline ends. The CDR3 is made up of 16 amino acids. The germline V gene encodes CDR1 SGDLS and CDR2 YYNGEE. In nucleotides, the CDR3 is TGTGCCAGCAGCAAGACAGGATTCGAGGGGACCGGGGAGCTGTTTTTT. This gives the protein CASSKTGFEGTGELFF.

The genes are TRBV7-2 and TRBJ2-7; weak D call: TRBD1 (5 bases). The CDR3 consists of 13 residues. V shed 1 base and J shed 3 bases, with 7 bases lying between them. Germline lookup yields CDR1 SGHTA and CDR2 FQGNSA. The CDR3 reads CASSLGGHYEQYV. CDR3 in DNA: TGTGCCAGCAGCTTAGGGGGCCACTACGAGCAGTACGTC.

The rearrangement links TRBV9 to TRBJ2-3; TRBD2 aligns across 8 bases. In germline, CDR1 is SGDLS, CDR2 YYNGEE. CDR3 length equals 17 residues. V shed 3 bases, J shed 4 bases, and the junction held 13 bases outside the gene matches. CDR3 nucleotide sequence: TGTGCCAGCAGCGCTCACAGGAATCCTAGCGGGCCAGATACGCAGTATTTT. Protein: CASSAHRNPSGPDTQYF.

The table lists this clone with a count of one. The CDR3 loop reads CAISPRNTGELFF. The CDR3 bases are TGTGCCATCAGCCCCCGGAACACCGGGGAGCTGTTTTTT. This chain uses TRBV10-3 with TRBJ2-2; D uncertain. The CDR3 is 13 amino acids. V gave up 6 bases and J gave up 1 base, with 6 bases separating them. CDR1 is ENHRY, CDR2 SYGVKD, per germline.

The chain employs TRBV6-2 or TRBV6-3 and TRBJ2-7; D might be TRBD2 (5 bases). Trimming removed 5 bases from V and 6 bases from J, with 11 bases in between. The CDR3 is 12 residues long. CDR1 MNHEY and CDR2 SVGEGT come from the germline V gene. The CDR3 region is CASSPGGSEQYV. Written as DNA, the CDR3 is TGTGCCAGCAGTCCCGGAGGCAGCGAGCAGTACGTC.

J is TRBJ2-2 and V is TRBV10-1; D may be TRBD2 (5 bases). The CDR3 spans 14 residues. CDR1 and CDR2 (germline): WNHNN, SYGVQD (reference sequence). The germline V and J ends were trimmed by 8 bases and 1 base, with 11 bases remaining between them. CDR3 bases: TGCGCCAGCCAAGGAGGTGGGAACACCGGGGAGCTGTTTTTT. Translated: CASQGGGNTGELFF.

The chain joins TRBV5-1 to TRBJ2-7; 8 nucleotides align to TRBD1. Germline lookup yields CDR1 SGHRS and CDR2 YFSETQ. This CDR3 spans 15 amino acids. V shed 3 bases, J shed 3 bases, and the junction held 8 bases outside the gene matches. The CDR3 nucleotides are TGCGCCAGCAGCTCTAGACAGGGGAGAAGCTACGAGCAGTACTTC. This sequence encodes CASSSRQGRSYEQYF.

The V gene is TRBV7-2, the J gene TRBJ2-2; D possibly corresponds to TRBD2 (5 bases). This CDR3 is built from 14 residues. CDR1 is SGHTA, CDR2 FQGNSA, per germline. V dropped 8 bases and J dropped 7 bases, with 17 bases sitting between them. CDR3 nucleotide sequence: TGTGCCAGCGTCCCCACTAGAAAGAGCGGGGAGCTGTTTTTT. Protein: CASVPTRKSGELFF. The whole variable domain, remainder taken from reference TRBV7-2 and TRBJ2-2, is GAGVSQSPSNKVTEKGKDVELRCDPISGHTALYWYRQSLGQGLEFLIYFQGNSAPDKSGLPSDRFSAERTGGSVSTLTIQRTQQEDSAVYLCASVPTRKSGELFFGEGSRLTVL.